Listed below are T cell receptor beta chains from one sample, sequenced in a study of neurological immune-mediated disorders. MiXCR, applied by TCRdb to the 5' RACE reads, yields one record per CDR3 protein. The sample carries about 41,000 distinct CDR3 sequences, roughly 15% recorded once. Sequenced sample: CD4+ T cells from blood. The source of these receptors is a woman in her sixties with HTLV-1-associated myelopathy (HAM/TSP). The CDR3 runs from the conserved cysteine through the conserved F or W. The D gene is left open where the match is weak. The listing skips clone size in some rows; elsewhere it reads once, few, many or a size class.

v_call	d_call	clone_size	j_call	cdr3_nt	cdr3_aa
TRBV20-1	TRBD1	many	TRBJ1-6	TGCAGTGCTACTACAGGGGTTCGATATAATTCACCCCTCCACTTT	CSATTGVRYNSPLHF
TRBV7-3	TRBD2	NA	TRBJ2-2	TGTGCCAGCAGCGGGGGACTAGCGGGGGGCCCCGCGAACACCGGGGAGCTGTTTTTT	CASSGGLAGGPANTGELFF
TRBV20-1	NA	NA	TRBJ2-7	TGCAGTGCTAGTGACATATTCTCCTACGAGCAGTACTTC	CSASDIFSYEQYF
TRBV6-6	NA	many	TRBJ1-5	TGTGCCAGCAGTTACGTCGTGGAGCCCCAGCATTTT	CASSYVVEPQHF
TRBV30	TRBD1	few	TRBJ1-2	TGTGCCTGGAGTGTTGGACAGGGAAGAGTCTATGGCTACACCTTC	CAWSVGQGRVYGYTF
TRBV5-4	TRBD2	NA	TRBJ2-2	TGTGCCAGCAGCCGTGGGACTAGCGGGGACAGGGAGCTGTTTTTT	CASSRGTSGDRELFF
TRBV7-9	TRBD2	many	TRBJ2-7	TGTGCCAGCAGCTTTGGGGCTAGCGGGTTATACGAGCAGTACTTC	CASSFGASGLYEQYF
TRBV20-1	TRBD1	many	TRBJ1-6	TGCAGTGCTAGAGGCCCCGGACAGGACGATTCACCCCTCCACTTT	CSARGPGQDDSPLHF
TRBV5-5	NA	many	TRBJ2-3	TGTGCCAGCAGCTTGCGGGGAGTTGGCAGCACAGATACGCAGTATTTT	CASSLRGVGSTDTQYF
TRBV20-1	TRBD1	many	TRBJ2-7	TGCAGTGCGGCCACAGGGGACCTAGGCGAGCAGTACTTC	CSAATGDLGEQYF
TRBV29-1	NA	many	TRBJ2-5	TGCAGCGTTGTCGGAGTAGTCGGGCCTAGGGAGACCCAGTACTTC	CSVVGVVGPRETQYF
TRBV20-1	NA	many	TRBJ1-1	TGCAGTGCGGCAGGGATTACGAACACTGAAGCTTTCTTT	CSAAGITNTEAFF
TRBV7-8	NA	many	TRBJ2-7	TGTGCCAGCAGCACCCACGACGAGCAGTACTTC	CASSTHDEQYF
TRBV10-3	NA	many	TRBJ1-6	TGTGCCATCAGTGAGTCGATCGGGGTCGACCCCCTCCACTTT	CAISESIGVDPLHF
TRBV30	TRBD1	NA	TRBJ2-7	TGTGCCTGGAGTGCAGGGGGACGTTTCCACGAGCAGTACTTC	CAWSAGGRFHEQYF
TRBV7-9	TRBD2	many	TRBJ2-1	TGTGCCAGCACCACCGTAGCGGGGGGACCTTACAATGAGCAGTTCTTC	CASTTVAGGPYNEQFF
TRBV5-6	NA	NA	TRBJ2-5	TGTACAAGCAGCTTGGTAGGGTCAGGGGCCTCTGAGACCCAGTACTTC	CTSSLVGSGASETQYF
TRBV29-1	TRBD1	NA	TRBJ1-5	TGCAGCGTGCGGGACAGCGAGTTAGGGCCCCAGCATTTT	CSVRDSELGPQHF
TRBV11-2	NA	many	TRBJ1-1	TGTGCCAGCAGCTTAGATACCGGGCTGGACCACACTGAAGCTTTCTTT	CASSLDTGLDHTEAFF
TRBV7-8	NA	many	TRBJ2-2	TGTGCCAGCAGCTTACGGACTTCGAACACCGGGGAGCTGTTTTTT	CASSLRTSNTGELFF
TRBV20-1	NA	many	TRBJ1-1	TGCAGTGCTAGAGATGGGGCAGGGAAGGTGAACACTGAAGCTTTCTTT	CSARDGAGKVNTEAFF
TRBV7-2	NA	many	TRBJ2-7	TGTGCCAGCAGCTTATTGTACGACTCCTACGAGCAGTACTTC	CASSLLYDSYEQYF
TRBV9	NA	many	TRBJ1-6	TGTGCCAGCAGCGTAGGACCGGGAACAAATAATTCACCCCTCCACTTT	CASSVGPGTNNSPLHF
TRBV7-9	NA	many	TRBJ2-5	TGTGCCAGCAGCTTCGTTTCCGGGAAGACCCAGTACTTC	CASSFVSGKTQYF
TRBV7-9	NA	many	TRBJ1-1	TGTGCCAGCAGCTTAGCGCTAGGACTGAACACTGAAGCTTTCTTT	CASSLALGLNTEAFF
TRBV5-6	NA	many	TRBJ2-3	TGTGCCAGCAGCTTGGGATTAGGCAGGGATACGCAGTATTTT	CASSLGLGRDTQYF
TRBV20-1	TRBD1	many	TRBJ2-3	TGCAGTGCTAACTATAGGACAGGGTTTACAGATACGCAGTATTTT	CSANYRTGFTDTQYF
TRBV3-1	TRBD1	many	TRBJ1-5	TGTGCCAGTTCGGGACAGGGGAATCAGCCCCAGCATTTT	CASSGQGNQPQHF
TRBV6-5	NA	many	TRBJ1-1	TGTGCCAGCAGACTAATTCAGGGTGAAGCTTTCTTT	CASRLIQGEAFF
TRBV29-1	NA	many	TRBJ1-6	TGCAGCGTTAAACAGGGAAATAATTCACCCCTCCACTTT	CSVKQGNNSPLHF
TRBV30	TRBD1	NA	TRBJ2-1	TGTGCCTCGTCCCCGGGACAGGGATACAATGAGCAGTTCTTC	CASSPGQGYNEQFF
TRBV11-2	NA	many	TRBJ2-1	TGTGCCAGCAGCTCCCCCTGGGCCGAGCTGGTCCATGAGCAGTTCTTC	CASSSPWAELVHEQFF
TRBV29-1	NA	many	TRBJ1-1	TGCAGCGTTTCTCTGGTTAACACTGAAGCTTTCTTT	CSVSLVNTEAFF
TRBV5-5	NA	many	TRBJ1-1	TGTGCCAGCAGCCCCGGACTGGCTTGGGTCACTGAAGCTTTCTTT	CASSPGLAWVTEAFF
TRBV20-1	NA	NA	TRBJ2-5	TGCAGTGCTCAACCCCGGACGGAGACCCAGTACTTC	CSAQPRTETQYF
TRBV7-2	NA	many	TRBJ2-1	TGTGCCAGCAGCTTTCTTACAGGGTATGAGCAGTTCTTC	CASSFLTGYEQFF
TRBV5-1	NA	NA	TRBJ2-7	TGCGCCAGCGGGCATGGACCCCAGGGCCACGAGCAGTACTTC	CASGHGPQGHEQYF
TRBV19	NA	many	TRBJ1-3	TGTGCCACGGAACCGGGACGGAGAAACACCATATATTTT	CATEPGRRNTIYF
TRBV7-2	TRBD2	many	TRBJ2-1	TGTGCCAGCAGCTTTATCACTAGCGGGGGTGATGAGCAGTTCTTC	CASSFITSGGDEQFF
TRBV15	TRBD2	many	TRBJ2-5	TGTGCCACCAGCCCCGGACTAGCGGGGGGATTCTCCCAAGAGACCCAGTACTTC	CATSPGLAGGFSQETQYF
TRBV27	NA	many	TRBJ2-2	TGTGCCAGCAGTTTGGGTAGCTGGAACACCGGGGAGCTGTTTTTT	CASSLGSWNTGELFF
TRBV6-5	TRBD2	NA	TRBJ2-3	TGTGCCAGCAGCTGCGGGACTAGTAAAAGCACAGATACGCAGTATTTT	CASSCGTSKSTDTQYF
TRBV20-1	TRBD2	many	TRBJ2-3	TGCAGTGCTGGGCGGGGGGGCTCCACAGATACGCAGTATTTT	CSAGRGGSTDTQYF
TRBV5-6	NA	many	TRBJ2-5	TGTGCCAGCAGCTTGGACAGGAGGCAAGAGACCCAGTACTTC	CASSLDRRQETQYF
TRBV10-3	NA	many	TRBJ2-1	TGTGCCATCAGTCCATACCGGGACTCCTACAATGAGCAGTTCTTC	CAISPYRDSYNEQFF